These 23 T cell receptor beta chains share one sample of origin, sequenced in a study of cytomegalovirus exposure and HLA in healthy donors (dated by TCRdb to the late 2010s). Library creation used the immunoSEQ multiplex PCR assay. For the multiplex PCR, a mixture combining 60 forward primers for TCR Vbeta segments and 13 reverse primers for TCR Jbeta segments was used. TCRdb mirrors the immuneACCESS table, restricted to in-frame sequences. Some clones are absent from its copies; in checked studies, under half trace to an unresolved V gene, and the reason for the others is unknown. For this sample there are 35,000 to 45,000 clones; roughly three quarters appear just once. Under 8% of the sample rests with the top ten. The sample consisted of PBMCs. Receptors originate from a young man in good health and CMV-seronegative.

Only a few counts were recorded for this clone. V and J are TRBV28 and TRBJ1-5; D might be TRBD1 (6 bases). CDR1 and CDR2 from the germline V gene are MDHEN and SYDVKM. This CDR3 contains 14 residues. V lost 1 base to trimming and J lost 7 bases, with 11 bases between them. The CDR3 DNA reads TGTGCCAGCAGTTTATTGGGGGCGGACCAGCCCCAGCATTTT. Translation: CASSLLGADQPQHF.

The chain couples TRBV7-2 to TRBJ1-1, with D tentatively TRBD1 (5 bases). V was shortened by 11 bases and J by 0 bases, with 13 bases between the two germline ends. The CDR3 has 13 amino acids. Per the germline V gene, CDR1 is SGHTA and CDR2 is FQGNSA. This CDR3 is CAGLDSMNTEAFF. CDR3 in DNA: TGTGCCGGGTTAGACAGCATGAACACTGAAGCTTTCTTT.

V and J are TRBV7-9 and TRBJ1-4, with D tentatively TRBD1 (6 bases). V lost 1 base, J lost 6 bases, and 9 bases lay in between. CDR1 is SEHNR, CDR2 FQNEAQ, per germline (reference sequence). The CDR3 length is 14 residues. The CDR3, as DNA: TGTGCCAGCAGCTTAGGAGGGGGGGATGAAAAACTGTTTTTT. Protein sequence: CASSLGGGDEKLFF.

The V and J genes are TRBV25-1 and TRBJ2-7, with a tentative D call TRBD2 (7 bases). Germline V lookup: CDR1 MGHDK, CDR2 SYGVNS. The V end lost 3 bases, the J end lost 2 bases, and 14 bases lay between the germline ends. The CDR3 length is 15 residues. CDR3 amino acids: CASSDPAGQTYEQYF. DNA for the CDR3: TGTGCCAGCAGTGATCCAGCGGGACAAACCTACGAGCAGTACTTC.

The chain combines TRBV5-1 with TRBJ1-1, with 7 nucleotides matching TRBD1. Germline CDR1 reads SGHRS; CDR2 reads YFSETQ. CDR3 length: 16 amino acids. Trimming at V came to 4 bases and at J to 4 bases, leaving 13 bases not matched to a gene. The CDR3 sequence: CASSPDPDRVGTEAFF. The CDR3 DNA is TGCGCCAGCAGCCCCGACCCTGACAGGGTGGGCACTGAAGCTTTCTTT. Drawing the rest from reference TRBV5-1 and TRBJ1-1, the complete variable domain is KAGVTQTPRYLIKTRGQQVTLSCSPISGHRSVSWYQQTPGQGLQFLFEYFSETQRNKGNFPGRFSGRQFSNSRSEMNVSTLELGDSALYLCASSPDPDRVGTEAFFGQGTRLTVV.

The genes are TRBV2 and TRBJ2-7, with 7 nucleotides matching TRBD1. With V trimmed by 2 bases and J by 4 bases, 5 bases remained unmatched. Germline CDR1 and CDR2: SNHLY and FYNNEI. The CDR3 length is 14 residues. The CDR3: CASSEQGVGYEQYF. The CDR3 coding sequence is TGTGCCAGCAGTGAACAGGGGGTTGGGTACGAGCAGTACTTC.

CDR3 amino acids: CASSTERGSGQPQHF. In DNA, the CDR3 is TGTGCCAGCAGTACCGAACGGGGGTCGGGACAGCCCCAGCATTTT. V and J are TRBV2 and TRBJ1-5; maybe TRBD1 (5 bases). Trimming shortened V by 5 bases and J by 7 bases, and 18 bases separated the two germline ends. The CDR3 totals 15 residues. From germline, CDR1 is SNHLY and CDR2 FYNNEI.

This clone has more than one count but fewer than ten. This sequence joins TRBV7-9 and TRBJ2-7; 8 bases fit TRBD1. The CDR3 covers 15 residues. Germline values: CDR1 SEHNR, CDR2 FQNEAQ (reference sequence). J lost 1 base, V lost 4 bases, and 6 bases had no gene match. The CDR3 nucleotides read TGTGCCAGCAGCTCCCCCCGGACAGGGTCCTACGAGCAGTACGTC. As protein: CASSSPRTGSYEQYV.

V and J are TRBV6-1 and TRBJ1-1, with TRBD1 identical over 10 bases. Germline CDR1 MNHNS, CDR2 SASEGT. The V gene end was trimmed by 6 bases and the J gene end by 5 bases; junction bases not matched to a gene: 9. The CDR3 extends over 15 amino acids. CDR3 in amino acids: CASRTRQGAATEAFF. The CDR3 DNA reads TGTGCCAGCAGGACGAGACAGGGGGCAGCGACTGAAGCTTTCTTT.

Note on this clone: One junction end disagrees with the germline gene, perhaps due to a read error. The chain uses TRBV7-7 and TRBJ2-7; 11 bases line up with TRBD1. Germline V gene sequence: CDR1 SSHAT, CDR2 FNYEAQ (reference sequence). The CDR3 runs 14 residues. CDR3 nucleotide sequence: TGTGCTAGCAGCCCCGGGACAGGGGGCTACGAGCAGTACTTC. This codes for CASSPGTGGYEQYF.

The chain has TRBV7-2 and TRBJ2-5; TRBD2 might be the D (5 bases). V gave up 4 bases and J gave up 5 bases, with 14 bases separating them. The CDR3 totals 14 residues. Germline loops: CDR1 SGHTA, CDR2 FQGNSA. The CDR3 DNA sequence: TGTGCCAGCAGCTGGGCGGGTCTAGAGGAGACCCAGTACTTC. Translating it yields CASSWAGLEETQYF.

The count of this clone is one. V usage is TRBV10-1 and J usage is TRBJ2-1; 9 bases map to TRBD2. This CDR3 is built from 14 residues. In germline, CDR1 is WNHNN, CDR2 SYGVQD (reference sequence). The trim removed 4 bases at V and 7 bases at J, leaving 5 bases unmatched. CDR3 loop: CASSGSGRLNEQFF. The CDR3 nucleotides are TGCGCCAGCAGTGGGAGCGGGAGGTTAAATGAGCAGTTCTTC.

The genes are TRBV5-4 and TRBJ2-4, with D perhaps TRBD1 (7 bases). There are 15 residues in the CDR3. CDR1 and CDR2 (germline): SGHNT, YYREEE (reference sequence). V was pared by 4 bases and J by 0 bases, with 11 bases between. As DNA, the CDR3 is TGTGCCAGCAGCCAGGGGGGACTAGCCAAAAACATTCAGTACTTC. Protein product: CASSQGGLAKNIQYF.

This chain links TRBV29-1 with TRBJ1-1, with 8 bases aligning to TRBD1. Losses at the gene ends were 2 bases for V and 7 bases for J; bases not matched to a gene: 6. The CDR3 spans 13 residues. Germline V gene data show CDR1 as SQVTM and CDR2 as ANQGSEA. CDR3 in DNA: TGCAGCGTTGAAACTACAGGGGGTTTTGAAGCTTTCTTT. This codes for CSVETTGGFEAFF.

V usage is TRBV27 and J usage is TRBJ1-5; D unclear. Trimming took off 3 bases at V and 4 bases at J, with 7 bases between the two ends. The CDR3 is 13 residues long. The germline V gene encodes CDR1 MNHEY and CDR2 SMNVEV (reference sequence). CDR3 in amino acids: CASSFRGNQPQHF. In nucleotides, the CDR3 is TGTGCCAGCAGTTTTCGGGGTAATCAGCCCCAGCATTTT.

CDR3 DNA sequence: TGCGCCAGCAGTGAGTCGGCGGGGGGGCGAAACGAGCAGTACTTC. Protein product: CASSESAGGRNEQYF. V usage is TRBV10-1 and J usage is TRBJ2-7; 9 bases map to TRBD2. This CDR3 region has 15 residues. Germline V gives CDR1 WNHNN, CDR2 SYGVQD (reference sequence). V lost 0 bases and J lost 5; bases outside the gene matches: 5.

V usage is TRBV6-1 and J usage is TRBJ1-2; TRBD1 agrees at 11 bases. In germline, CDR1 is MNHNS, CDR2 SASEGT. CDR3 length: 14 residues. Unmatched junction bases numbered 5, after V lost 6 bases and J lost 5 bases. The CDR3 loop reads CASRGTGGRYGYTF. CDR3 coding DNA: TGTGCCAGCAGGGGGACAGGGGGTCGATATGGCTACACCTTC.

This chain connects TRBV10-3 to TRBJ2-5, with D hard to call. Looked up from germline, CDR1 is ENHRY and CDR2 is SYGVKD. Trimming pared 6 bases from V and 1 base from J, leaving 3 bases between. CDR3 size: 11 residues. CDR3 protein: CAISSQETQYF. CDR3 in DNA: TGTGCCATCAGCTCCCAAGAGACCCAGTACTTC.

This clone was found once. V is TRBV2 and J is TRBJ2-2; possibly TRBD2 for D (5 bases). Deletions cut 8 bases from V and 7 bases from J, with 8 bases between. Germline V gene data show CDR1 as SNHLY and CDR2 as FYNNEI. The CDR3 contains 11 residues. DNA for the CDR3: TGTGCCAGCGTCCGGGGCGGGGAGCTGTTTTTT. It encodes CASVRGGELFF.

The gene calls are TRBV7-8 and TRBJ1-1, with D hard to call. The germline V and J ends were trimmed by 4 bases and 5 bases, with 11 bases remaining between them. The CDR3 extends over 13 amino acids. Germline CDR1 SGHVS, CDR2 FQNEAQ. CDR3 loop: CASSSNQETEAFF. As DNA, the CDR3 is TGTGCCAGCAGCTCCAACCAGGAAACTGAAGCTTTCTTT. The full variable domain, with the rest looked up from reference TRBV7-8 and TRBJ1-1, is GAGVSQSPRYKVAKRGQDVALRCDPISGHVSLFWYQQALGQGPEFLTYFQNEAQLDKSGLPSDRFFAERPEGSVSTLKIQRTQQEDSAVYLCASSSNQETEAFFGQGTRLTVV.

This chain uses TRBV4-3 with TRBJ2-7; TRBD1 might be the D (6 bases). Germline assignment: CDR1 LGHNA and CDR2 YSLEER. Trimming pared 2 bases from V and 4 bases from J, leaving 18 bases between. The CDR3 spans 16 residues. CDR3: CASSQQTGRQNYEQYF. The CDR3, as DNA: TGCGCCAGCAGCCAACAAACAGGGAGACAAAATTACGAGCAGTACTTC.

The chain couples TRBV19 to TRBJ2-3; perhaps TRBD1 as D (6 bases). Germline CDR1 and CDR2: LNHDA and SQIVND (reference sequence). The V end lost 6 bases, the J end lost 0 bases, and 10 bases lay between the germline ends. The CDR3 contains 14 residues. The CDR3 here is CASSRQGSTDTQYF. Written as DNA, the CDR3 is TGTGCCAGTAGCCGGCAGGGGAGCACAGATACGCAGTATTTT.

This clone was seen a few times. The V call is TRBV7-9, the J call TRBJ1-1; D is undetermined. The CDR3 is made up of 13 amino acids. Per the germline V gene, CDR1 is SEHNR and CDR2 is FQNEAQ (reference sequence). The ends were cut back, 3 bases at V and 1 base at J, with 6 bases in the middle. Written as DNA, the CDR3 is TGTGCCAGCAGCTTCTTAGCGAACACTGAAGCTTTCTTT. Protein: CASSFLANTEAFF.